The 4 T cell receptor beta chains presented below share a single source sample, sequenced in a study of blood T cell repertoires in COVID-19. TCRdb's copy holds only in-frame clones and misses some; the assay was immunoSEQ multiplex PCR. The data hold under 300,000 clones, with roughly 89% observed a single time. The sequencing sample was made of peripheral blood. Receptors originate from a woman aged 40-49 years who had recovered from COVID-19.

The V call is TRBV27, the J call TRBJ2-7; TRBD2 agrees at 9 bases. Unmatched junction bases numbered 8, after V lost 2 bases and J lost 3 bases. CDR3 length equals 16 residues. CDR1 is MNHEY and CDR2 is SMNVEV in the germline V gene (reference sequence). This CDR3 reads CASSLRSAGGNYEQYF. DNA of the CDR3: TGTGCCAGCAGTTTAAGGTCAGCGGGGGGCAACTACGAGCAGTACTTC.

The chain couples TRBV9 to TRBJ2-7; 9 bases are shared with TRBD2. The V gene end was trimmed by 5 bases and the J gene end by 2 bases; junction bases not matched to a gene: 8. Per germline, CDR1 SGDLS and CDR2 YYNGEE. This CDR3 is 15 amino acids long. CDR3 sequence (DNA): TGTGCCAGCAGTCTTAGCGGGGGCCCCACCTACGAGCAGTACTTC. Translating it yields CASSLSGGPTYEQYF.

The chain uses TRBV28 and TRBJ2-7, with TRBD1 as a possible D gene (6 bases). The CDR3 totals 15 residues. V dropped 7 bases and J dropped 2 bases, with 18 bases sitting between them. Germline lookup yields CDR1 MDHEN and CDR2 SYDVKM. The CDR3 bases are TGTGCCAGCAATACTAACAGGGCCGGACCCTACGAGCAGTACTTC. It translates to CASNTNRAGPYEQYF.

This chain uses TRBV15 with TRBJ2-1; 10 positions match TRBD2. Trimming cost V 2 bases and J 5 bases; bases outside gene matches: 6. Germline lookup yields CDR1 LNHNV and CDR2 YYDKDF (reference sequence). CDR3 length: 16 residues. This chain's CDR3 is CATSRKRGGINNEQFF. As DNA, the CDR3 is TGTGCCACCAGCAGAAAGCGGGGGGGCATCAACAATGAGCAGTTCTTC.